This T cell receptor beta chain was sequenced for a study of somatic mutations in cytotoxic T cells in rheumatoid arthritis. Broader study findings: CD8+ T cells showed clonality that did not differ significantly between patients with rheumatoid arthritis and age-matched healthy controls.

Of note for this clone: Antigen: not known.

The method was immunoSEQ multiplex PCR; TCRdb's version includes in-frame clones alone and lacks a portion of them. The sample lists about 15,000 clones; 75% to 95% were seen once. CD4+ cells and CD8+ cells were each obtained through positive magnetic bead selection, and their purity was assessed by flow cytometry. CDR3 length: 14 residues. Germline-derived CDR1 and CDR2 are MDHEN and SYDVKM. Germline trimming cut 7 bases from V and 0 bases from J; bases unmatched to any gene: 6. The TCR originated in a man aged 65 to 79 with rheumatoid arthritis. The V call is TRBV28, the J call TRBJ2-7; 7 bases agree with TRBD1. Input material: CD4+ T cells sorted from blood. CDR3 residues: CASNRGGSSYEQYF. The DNA of the CDR3 is TGTGCCAGCAACCGAGGGGGCAGCTCCTACGAGCAGTACTTC.